This T cell receptor (beta chain) appears in the sequencing data of a study of tumor-infiltrating lymphocytes in localized non-small cell lung cancer. Method: immunoSEQ multiplex PCR; TCRdb's copy keeps in-frame clones and lacks some. The data hold approximately 13,000 clones, with approximately 85% observed a single time. Trimming cost V 8 bases and J 4 bases, with 14 bases left between them. Looked up from germline, CDR1 is ENHRY and CDR2 is SYGVKD. There are 13 residues in the CDR3. This clone has only one observation. Its specificity is not known. The study, taken as a whole, reports: No T-cell fraction difference was seen between IM1 and IM2 tumors.

The TCR comes from a human donor with non-small cell lung cancer. Sequences were obtained from uninvolved lung tissue not adjacent to the tumor. The chain links TRBV10-3 to TRBJ1-2; D may be TRBD1 (6 bases). In nucleotides, the CDR3 is TGTGCCATCGGGCAGGGGCTCACCTATGGCTACACCTTC. Translating gives CAIGQGLTYGYTF.